This record concerns one T cell receptor (beta chain) sequence. This CDR3 region has 18 residues. Germline-derived CDR1 and CDR2 are LGHDT and YNNKEL (reference sequence). Trimming took 0 bases from V and 5 from J; bases not matched to a gene: 9. The data are from a study of control samples from healthy donors and cancer patients. The data were produced by immunoSEQ multiplex PCR, yet TCRdb's version contains in-frame clones alone and is incomplete. The sample has 170,000 or so clones, over 85% seen once; the top ten hold 1.1% to 1.5%. The sequence derives from a man in his thirties or forties in good health. The sequenced sample consisted of blood. This chain uses TRBV3-1 (or the pseudogene TRBV3-2) with TRBJ2-7, with 14 bases identical to TRBD2. The chain's CDR3 is CASSQEAGTSGSQNEQYF. The CDR3 bases are TGTGCCAGCAGCCAAGAAGCCGGGACTAGCGGGAGTCAAAACGAGCAGTACTTC.